The T cell receptor beta chain described here comes from a study of PD-L1 blockade in urothelial cancer. The study's findings and limits: Having blood TCR clonality under the median before treatment predicted better survival.

Time point indicated: pretreatment peripheral blood. TCR analog templates of synthetic origin were spiked into each PCR. Sequenced by immunoSEQ multiplex PCR; TCRdb stores in-frame clones only, minus some. Of 43,000 or so clones listed, approximately 80% are singletons. This clone was seen only once. The antigen is not known. CDR3 length: 11 amino acids. Germline-derived CDR1 and CDR2 are SQVTM and ANQGSEA. V was clipped by 7 bases and J by 6 bases, with 9 bases between them. The chain employs TRBV29-1 and TRBJ1-4; no clear D. Sequenced material: PBMCs, taken around atezolizumab (anti-PD-L1) treatment. The receptor's source is a man aged 60 to 69 with urothelial cancer. The chain's CDR3 is CSGARDEKLFF. DNA of the CDR3: TGCAGCGGGGCCAGAGATGAAAAACTGTTTTTT.